The rows below give T cell receptor beta chains drawn from one sample of a study of T-cell memory formation after mild COVID-19. TCRdb processed the 5' RACE reads anew with MiXCR; each CDR3 protein has one entry. The table records 250,000 to 300,000 distinct CDR3 sequences, roughly 15% of them present only once. The specimen sequenced was PBMCs or a T cell subset sorted from them (not recorded which). These receptors all come from a man in his late teens or twenties who had mild COVID-19 (a few samples of this study predate the infection). Cell type and time point are not known. The CDR3 runs from the conserved cysteine through the conserved F or W. A D gene is named only where the DNA matches it firmly. Where a row states a size, it is once, few, many or the class of an expanded clone; other rows omit it.

size,J,V,D,CDR3,DNA
-,TRBJ1-1,TRBV5-1,-,CASNPSSGTDNTEAFF,TGCGCCAGCAATCCCTCATCCGGGACGGACAACACTGAAGCTTTCTTT
once,TRBJ2-1,TRBV27,-,CASSHPGYNEQFF,TGTGCCAGCAGTCATCCGGGGTACAATGAGCAGTTCTTC
-,TRBJ2-7,TRBV5-1,TRBD1,CASSLSPGQGTYEQYF,TGCGCCAGCAGCTTGTCCCCGGGACAGGGGACCTACGAGCAGTACTTC
many,TRBJ2-6,TRBV15,-,CATSSLGIGANVLTF,TGTGCCACCAGCTCCTTAGGTATTGGGGCCAACGTCCTGACTTTC
few,TRBJ1-2,TRBV4-1,-,CASSQVSPLHANYGYTF,TGCGCCAGCAGCCAAGTGTCTCCCCTTCACGCTAACTATGGCTACACCTTC
few,TRBJ2-7,TRBV4-1,-,CASSQISDKLTPGYEQYF,TGCGCCAGCAGCCAGATCAGCGACAAACTAACCCCCGGCTACGAGCAGTACTTC
once,TRBJ1-5,TRBV20-1,TRBD1,CSARDRGIGQPQHF,TGCAGTGCTAGGGACAGGGGGATAGGTCAGCCCCAGCATTTT
-,TRBJ2-5,TRBV12-3/TRBV12-4,-,CASSQDAYQETQYF,TGTGCCAGCAGCCAGGACGCGTACCAAGAGACCCAGTACTTC
-,TRBJ2-7,TRBV7-9,-,CASSLQDPGVYVQYF,TGTGCCAGCAGCTTACAGGACCCGGGGGTTTACGTGCAGTACTTC
once,TRBJ1-2,TRBV6-5,TRBD1,CATRQGWGYTF,TGTGCCACCCGACAGGGGTGGGGCTACACCTTC
many,TRBJ2-1,TRBV7-3,TRBD2,CASSPKPPTSGGVGSEQFF,TGTGCCAGCAGCCCGAAACCCCCGACTAGCGGGGGGGTAGGGAGTGAGCAGTTCTTC
-,TRBJ1-5,TRBV27,-,CASSLGRQNQPQHF,TGTGCCAGCAGTTTGGGCAGGCAGAATCAGCCCCAGCATTTT
-,TRBJ2-2,TRBV18,-,CASSLWTGAPNTEELFF,TGTGCCAGCTCACTGTGGACGGGGGCGCCGAACACCGAGGAGCTGTTTTTT
-,TRBJ1-6,TRBV7-2,-,CASSLADSSYNSPLHF,TGTGCCAGCAGCTTAGCAGACAGCTCCTATAATTCACCCCTCCACTTT
many,TRBJ1-1,TRBV7-2,TRBD1,CASSRDRNTEAFF,TGTGCCAGCAGCCGGGACAGGAACACTGAAGCTTTCTTT
few,TRBJ1-2,TRBV9,-,CASSKSDGHYGYTF,TGTGCCAGCAGCAAGTCGGACGGCCACTATGGCTACACCTTC
few,TRBJ2-5,TRBV5-1,TRBD2,CASRPSGGANTKETQYF,TGCGCCAGCAGGCCTAGCGGGGGGGCCAATACCAAAGAGACCCAGTACTTC
few,TRBJ2-1,TRBV6-2/TRBV6-3,TRBD2,CASSSSGGSYNEQFF,TGTGCCAGCAGTTCGTCGGGGGGATCCTACAATGAGCAGTTCTTC
few,TRBJ2-5,TRBV6-6,-,CASNPGAGETQYF,TGTGCCAGCAACCCCGGAGCAGGAGAGACCCAGTACTTC
few,TRBJ1-2,TRBV7-2,TRBD1,CASSLTGVDYGYTF,TGTGCCAGCAGCTTAACAGGGGTTGACTATGGCTACACCTTC
-,TRBJ1-6,TRBV25-1,-,CASSAQVGSPLHF,TGTGCCAGCAGTGCCCAGGTTGGGTCACCCCTCCACTTT
few,TRBJ2-1,TRBV20-1,TRBD2,CSARSSSGTFYNEQFF,TGCAGTGCTAGAAGTTCTAGCGGGACCTTCTACAATGAGCAGTTCTTC
few,TRBJ2-1,TRBV10-3,TRBD2,CAIRRTSGDNEQFF,TGTGCCATCAGGAGGACTAGCGGGGACAATGAGCAGTTCTTC
once,TRBJ2-1,TRBV9,-,CASSPPASSAIGDNEQFF,TGTGCCAGCAGCCCCCCGGCGAGTAGCGCAATTGGGGACAATGAGCAGTTCTTC
-,TRBJ2-3,TRBV11-3,TRBD2,CASSPGGTSGWDTQYF,TGTGCCAGCAGCCCGGGCGGAACTAGCGGATGGGATACGCAGTATTTT
-,TRBJ2-1,TRBV7-3,-,CASSLTGSLAAHEQFF,TGTGCCAGCAGCTTAACCGGTAGCTTAGCGGCCCATGAGCAGTTCTTC